One sample yielded the 11 T cell receptor beta chains listed below, sequenced in a study of T cells after yellow fever vaccination. TCRdb passed the 5' RACE reads through MiXCR, listing each CDR3 protein once. Here the sample spans about 430,000 distinct CDR3 sequences, under 20% being singletons. This material consisted of PBMCs, taken before the yellow fever booster vaccination. These receptors were taken from a man between 18 and 29 years old who received the YFV17D yellow fever vaccine.

There are a few counts of this clonotype. The gene calls are TRBV6-2 or TRBV6-3 and TRBJ2-7; maybe TRBD2 (6 bases). The V end lost 6 bases, the J end lost 5 bases, and 11 bases lay between the germline ends. CDR3 size: 12 residues. The V gene's germline CDR1 is MNHEY and CDR2 SVGEGT. The CDR3 loop is CASSWRGDEQYF. DNA for the CDR3: TGTGCCAGCAGCTGGAGGGGCGACGAGCAGTACTTC.

This clonotype was counted a few times. The CDR3 spells CASSVARTGYNEQFF. The CDR3, as DNA: TGTGCCAGCAGCGTAGCCCGAACAGGGTACAATGAGCAGTTCTTC. The J gene is TRBJ2-1, the V gene TRBV9, with D possibly TRBD1 on 6 matching bases. Looked up from germline, CDR1 is SGDLS and CDR2 is YYNGEE. Trimming took off 0 bases at V and 4 bases at J, with 11 bases between the two ends. The CDR3 consists of 15 residues.

The CDR3 nucleotides are TGTGCCAGCAGTCCTGCGTTGGGGGGGCGAGGCTACACCTTC. It encodes CASSPALGGRGYTF. The V call is TRBV7-2, the J call TRBJ1-2; D possibly corresponds to TRBD1 (6 bases). The CDR3 loop spans 14 amino acids. The germline V and J ends were trimmed by 6 bases and 8 bases, with 19 bases remaining between them. CDR1 is SGHTA, CDR2 FQGNSA, per germline.

This clonotype turned up a few times. The chain uses TRBV6-1 and TRBJ1-6, with D maybe TRBD1 (5 bases). Trimming shortened V by 1 base and J by 10 bases, and 11 bases separated the two germline ends. The CDR3 consists of 14 residues. The germline V gene encodes CDR1 MNHNS and CDR2 SASEGT. CDR3 region: CASSEGRGWSPLHF. The CDR3 DNA reads as TGTGCCAGCAGTGAAGGAAGGGGTTGGTCACCCCTCCACTTT.

This chain connects TRBV12-3 or TRBV12-4 to TRBJ1-1; tentatively, D is TRBD1 (6 bases). This CDR3 spans 14 amino acids. V lost 8 bases, J lost 4 bases, and 17 bases lay in between. CDR3 in amino acids: CASEKGGASTEAFF. The DNA for the CDR3 is TGTGCCAGCGAGAAAGGGGGGGCGAGCACTGAAGCTTTCTTT.

This clonotype has only a few counts. The CDR3 coding sequence is TGTGCCATCAGTGGACCGGGGATGAAAGACATTCAGTACTTC. Translated: CAISGPGMKDIQYF. This chain connects TRBV10-3 to TRBJ2-4; tentatively, D is TRBD2 (5 bases). The CDR3 consists of 14 residues. V dropped 4 bases and J dropped 8 bases, with 15 bases sitting between them. Germline loops: CDR1 ENHRY, CDR2 SYGVKD.

V is TRBV5-1 and J is TRBJ1-5, with D perhaps TRBD1 (5 bases). The CDR3 has 15 residues. V shed 4 bases and J shed 2 bases, with 13 bases lying between them. The V gene's germline CDR1 is SGHRS and CDR2 YFSETQ. The CDR3 spells CASSPGGGRNQPQHF. The CDR3, as DNA: TGCGCCAGCAGCCCCGGGGGGGGACGCAATCAGCCCCAGCATTTT.

V is TRBV5-1 and J is TRBJ1-1; TRBD1 matches at 11 bases. The V and J ends lost 4 bases and 2 bases, in that order; junction bases with no gene match: 7. This CDR3 spans 16 amino acids. The germline V gene has CDR1 SGHRS and CDR2 YFSETQ. The CDR3 sequence: CASSGSGTGGNTEAFF. In DNA, the CDR3 is TGCGCCAGCAGCGGATCCGGGACAGGGGGAAACACTGAAGCTTTCTTT.

This clonotype showed up many times. The chain carries TRBV20-1 and TRBJ1-1, with 9 positions matching TRBD1. This CDR3 has 13 residues. In germline, CDR1 is DFQATT, CDR2 SNEGSKA (reference sequence). V shed 3 bases, J shed 4 bases, and the junction held 3 bases outside the gene matches. The CDR3 DNA follows: TGCAGTGCTAGCCGGGACAGGGCCACTGAAGCTTTCTTT. It translates to CSASRDRATEAFF.

This clonotype has a handful of counts. V gene TRBV5-1 combines with J gene TRBJ1-1; no definite D call. The germline CDR1 and CDR2 sequences are SGHRS and YFSETQ. V was cut by 0 bases and J by 7 bases, with 13 bases left in between. CDR3 length: 14 amino acids. The CDR3 is CASSLAWGRGEAFF. The CDR3 bases are TGCGCCAGCAGCTTGGCATGGGGAAGAGGTGAAGCTTTCTTT.

This clonotype was seen a handful of times. The chain recombines TRBV18 with TRBJ2-5; 9 nucleotides match TRBD2. The CDR3 consists of 15 residues. The germline CDR1 and CDR2 sequences are KGHSH and LQKENI. Germline trimming cut 4 bases from V and 1 base from J; bases unmatched to any gene: 4. CDR3 in amino acids: CASSRASGVQETQYF. CDR3 DNA: TGTGCCAGCTCACGGGCTAGCGGGGTCCAAGAGACCCAGTACTTC.